This T cell receptor (beta chain) originates from a study of low-dose radiotherapy and immunotherapy resistance in tumors. Study overall: The fractionation for Cohort 1 was 0.5 Gy per fraction every 2 weeks, totaling 6.5 Gy. Cyclophosphamide went in intravenously at 200 mg/m2 every two weeks, one day before radiation and immunotherapy.

V trimming: 5 bases; J trimming: 6 bases; junction bases outside the gene matches: 15. This CDR3 has 17 residues. CDR1 and CDR2 from the germline V gene are LNHDA and SQIVND (reference sequence). With TRAV- and TRBV-specific primers, first-strand cDNA was made, covering the alpha and beta chains. TCR amplification used roughly 18 PCR cycles, a constant-region primer and a V-primer adapter. TCRdb redid the calling of the reads with MiXCR, one entry per CDR3 protein. The sample carries roughly 54,000 distinct CDR3 sequences, almost 25% recorded once. This clonotype was observed at least ten times. Time point in this sample: before trial treatment. Administered to the donors were nivolumab, ipilimumab, aspirin, low-dose cyclophosphamide and low-dose radiotherapy.

The rearrangement uses TRBV19 and TRBJ2-2; 7 bases line up with TRBD1. Sample: PBMCs, taken before treatment. This sequence originates from a male donor with prostate cancer. The chain's CDR3 is CASSSDRVLDGAGELFF. CDR3 DNA sequence: TGTGCCAGTAGTTCCGACAGGGTGCTAGATGGGGCCGGGGAGCTGTTTTTT.